These 13 T cell receptor beta chains were sequenced from one sample in a study of shared clonotypes between healthy human individuals. The protocol was immunoSEQ multiplex PCR, while the TCRdb copy is restricted to in-frame clones and leaves out a portion. Of under 2,500,000 clones detected, around 95% appear once; the ten largest clones hold roughly 0.13%. The sequencing input was naive CD4+ T cells sorted from blood. Noted subset: CD45RA+ positively selected. These TCRs come from a man aged 18 to 30 in good health.

The rearrangement links TRBV30 to TRBJ2-4; tentatively, D is TRBD1 (6 bases). This CDR3 has 16 residues. The germline V gene has CDR1 GTSNPN and CDR2 SVGIG (reference sequence). V gave up 3 bases and J gave up 3 bases, with 18 bases separating them. This chain's CDR3 is CAWSAQGLEYKNIQYF. The CDR3 DNA sequence: TGTGCCTGGAGCGCACAGGGATTGGAGTACAAAAACATTCAGTACTTC.

V usage is TRBV5-4 and J usage is TRBJ2-3; D may be TRBD1 (5 bases). With 0 bases removed from V and 0 bases from J, the gap between germline ends came to 11 bases. The germline V gene encodes CDR1 SGHNT and CDR2 YYREEE (reference sequence). The CDR3 sequence is 16 residues long. The CDR3 is CASSLEGHLSTDTQYF. In DNA form, the CDR3 reads TGTGCCAGCAGCTTGGAAGGACATCTCAGCACAGATACGCAGTATTTT. The full variable domain, in which reference TRBV5-4 and TRBJ2-3 provide the parts outside the CDR3, is ETGVTQSPTHLIKTRGQQVTLRCSSQSGHNTVSWYQQALGQGPQFIFQYYREEENGRGNFPPRFSGLQFPNYSSELNVNALELDDSALYLCASSLEGHLSTDTQYFGPGTRLTVL.

The chain recombines TRBV27 with TRBJ2-7, with 7 bases matching TRBD2. The CDR3 length is 12 residues. V was pared by 9 bases and J by 6 bases, with 8 bases of the junction left unmatched. Looked up from germline, CDR1 is MNHEY and CDR2 is SMNVEV (reference sequence). CDR3 in DNA: TGTGCCAGTAGGACGGGGGGTGGCGAGCAGTACTTC. It specifies CASRTGGGEQYF.

This clone was counted a single time. The chain is built from TRBV6-5 and TRBJ1-1; perhaps TRBD1 as D (6 bases). Germline V gene sequence: CDR1 MNHEY, CDR2 SVGAGI. V shed 6 bases and J shed 4 bases, with 12 bases lying between them. The CDR3 consists of 13 residues. The CDR3 DNA follows: TGTGCCAGCAGCCCAACAGGGTCCACTGAAGCTTTCTTT. This translates into CASSPTGSTEAFF.

This clone has a single count. V and J are TRBV9 and TRBJ2-1, with a tentative D call TRBD1 (6 bases). V lost 3 bases and J 3 bases, leaving 16 bases between the germline ends. Germline V lookup: CDR1 SGDLS, CDR2 YYNGEE. There are 16 residues in the CDR3. The CDR3 nucleotides are TGTGCCAGCAGCGCCCTCACAGGGTCAGTCTACAATGAGCAGTTCTTC. This gives the protein CASSALTGSVYNEQFF.

This clone has more than one count but fewer than ten. The chain is built from TRBV27 and TRBJ1-3; D gene ambiguous. Trimming shortened V by 6 bases and J by 3 bases, and 15 bases separated the two germline ends. This CDR3 has 15 amino acids. The V gene's germline CDR1 is MNHEY and CDR2 SMNVEV (reference sequence). CDR3 protein: CASSKEGRSGNTIYF. In nucleotides, the CDR3 is TGTGCCAGCAGCAAAGAAGGAAGGAGTGGAAACACCATATATTTT.

The J gene is TRBJ2-7, the V gene TRBV6-5; no clear D gene. In germline, CDR1 is MNHEY, CDR2 SVGAGI. CDR3 length: 13 amino acids. Trimming removed 8 bases at V and 0 bases at J, with 11 bases between. The CDR3 sequence is CASSPAASYEQYF. DNA of the CDR3: TGTGCCAGCTCTCCGGCAGCCTCCTACGAGCAGTACTTC.

CDR3 DNA sequence: TGTGCCAGCAGTCAGCGCGGGGGGAGTACAGATACGCAGTATTTT. Its protein is CASSQRGGSTDTQYF. The chain carries TRBV6-5 and TRBJ2-3, with TRBD2 matching over 8 bases. The germline gives CDR1 MNHEY, CDR2 SVGAGI. With V trimmed by 5 bases and J by 3 bases, 7 bases remained unmatched. CDR3 length: 15 residues.

The CDR3 protein is CASSSSNYEQYF. The CDR3 DNA reads TGTGCCAGCAGCTCCTCGAACTACGAGCAGTACTTC. The gene calls are TRBV7-9 and TRBJ2-7; D gene unclear. The germline V gene has CDR1 SEHNR and CDR2 FQNEAQ (reference sequence). Between the trimmed V and J ends, which lost 4 bases and 3 bases, there was a span of 7 bases. The CDR3 covers 12 residues.

The V and J genes are TRBV10-2 and TRBJ1-1; D is ambiguous. CDR1 WSHSY and CDR2 SAAADI come from the germline V gene. The CDR3 length is 13 residues. V was trimmed by 10 bases and J by 1 base, leaving 13 bases between them. CDR3 DNA sequence: TGCGCCACCCTTAGACAAACGAACACTGAAGCTTTCTTT. It translates to CATLRQTNTEAFF.

The chain recombines TRBV30 with TRBJ1-5, with D perhaps TRBD1 (5 bases). V was clipped by 2 bases and J by 0 bases, with 8 bases between them. The CDR3 contains 14 residues. The germline gives CDR1 GTSNPN, CDR2 SVGIG (reference sequence). The CDR3 coding sequence is TGTGCCTGGAGTACGGACAATAGCAATCAGCCCCAGCATTTT. This translates into CAWSTDNSNQPQHF. Full variable domain (missing parts from reference TRBV30 and TRBJ1-5): SQTIHQWPATLVQPVGSPLSLECTVEGTSNPNLYWYRQAAGRGLQLLFYSVGIGQISSEVPQNLSASRPQDRQFILSSKKLLLSDSGFYLCAWSTDNSNQPQHFGDGTRLSIL.

With respect to this clone: At one end, the junction sequence differs from germline, possibly due to a read error. The genes are TRBV7-7 and TRBJ2-1; 7 positions agree with TRBD1. The germline gives CDR1 SSHAT, CDR2 FNYEAQ (reference sequence). The CDR3 is 13 residues long. The CDR3 protein is CASSLPGGNEQFF. CDR3 in DNA: TGTGCTAGCAGCTTACCAGGGGGCAATGAGCAGTTCTTC.

The V and J genes are TRBV10-2 and TRBJ1-1, with 7 nucleotides matching TRBD1. The germline gives CDR1 WSHSY, CDR2 SAAADI. The V gene end was trimmed by 3 bases and the J gene end by 5 bases; junction bases not matched to a gene: 12. The CDR3 sequence is 16 residues long. CDR3 loop: CASSDWRGQWGTEAFF. The CDR3 DNA follows: TGCGCCAGCAGTGATTGGAGGGGGCAATGGGGGACTGAAGCTTTCTTT.